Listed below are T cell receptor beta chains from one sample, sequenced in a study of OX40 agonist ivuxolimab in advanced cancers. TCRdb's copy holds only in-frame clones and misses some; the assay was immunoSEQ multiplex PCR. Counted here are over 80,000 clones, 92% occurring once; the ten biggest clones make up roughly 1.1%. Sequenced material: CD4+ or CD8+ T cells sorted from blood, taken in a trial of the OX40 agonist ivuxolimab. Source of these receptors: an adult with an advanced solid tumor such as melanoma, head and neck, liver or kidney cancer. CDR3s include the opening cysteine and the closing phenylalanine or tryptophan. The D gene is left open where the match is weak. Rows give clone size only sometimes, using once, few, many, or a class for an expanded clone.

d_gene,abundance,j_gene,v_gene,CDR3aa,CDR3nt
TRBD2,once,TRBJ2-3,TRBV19,CASSMSGGPKGTQYF,TGTGCCAGTAGTATGTCGGGAGGGCCTAAAGGCACGCAGTATTTT
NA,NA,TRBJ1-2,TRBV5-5,CASSLTVSETYGYTF,TGTGCCAGCAGCTTAACCGTCAGCGAGACCTATGGCTACACCTTC
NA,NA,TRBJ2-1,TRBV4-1,CASSQESGRGGSYNEQFF,TGCGCCAGCAGCCAAGAATCGGGGAGAGGGGGTTCCTACAATGAGCAGTTCTTC
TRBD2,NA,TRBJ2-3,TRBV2,CASRLAVTDTQYF,TGTGCCAGCAGACTAGCGGTCACAGATACGCAGTATTTT
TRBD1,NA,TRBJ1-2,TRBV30,CAWSARAGGGYTF,TGTGCCTGGAGTGCCCGCGCAGGGGGCGGCTACACCTTC
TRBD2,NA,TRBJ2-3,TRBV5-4,CASSPSLAGVTDTQYF,TGTGCCAGCAGCCCTTCCCTAGCGGGAGTAACAGATACGCAGTATTTT
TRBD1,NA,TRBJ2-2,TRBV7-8,CASSSQGAGTGELFF,TGTGCCAGCAGCTCGCAGGGGGCGGGCACCGGGGAGCTGTTTTTT
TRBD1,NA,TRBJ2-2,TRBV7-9,CASTWTGGYGELFF,TGTGCCAGCACCTGGACAGGGGGCTACGGGGAGCTGTTTTTT
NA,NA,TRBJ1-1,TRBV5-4,CASSLAGTRNTEAFF,TGTGCCAGCAGCTTGGCCGGGACAAGGAACACTGAAGCTTTCTTT
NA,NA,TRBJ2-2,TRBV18,CASSPQHPNTGELFF,TGTGCCAGCTCACCACAACACCCGAACACCGGGGAGCTGTTTTTT
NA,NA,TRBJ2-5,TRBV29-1,CSVDLRVGETQYF,TGCAGCGTTGATTTGAGGGTAGGAGAGACCCAGTACTTC
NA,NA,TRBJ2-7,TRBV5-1,CASSPGSSYEQYF,TGCGCCAGCAGCCCCGGGAGCTCCTACGAGCAGTACTTC
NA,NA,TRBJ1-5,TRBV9,CASSAPGPNQPQHF,TGTGCCAGCAGCGCCCCAGGGCCCAATCAGCCCCAGCATTTT
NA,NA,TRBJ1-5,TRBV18,CASSPAENQPQHF,TGTGCCAGCTCACCGGCCGAAAATCAGCCCCAGCATTTT